This record concerns one T cell receptor beta chain sequence. This entry belongs to a study of blood T cell repertoires in COVID-19. Study summary: There were acute and convalescent COVID-19 samples, and they came from the United States, Italy and Spain. PBMCs, B-cell-depleted T cells, or T cells were the source of the cDNA or gDNA that made up the material.

In the original processing: Estimation of nucleated cell counts relied on the amplification of reference gene primers. The protocol was immunoSEQ multiplex PCR, while the TCRdb copy is restricted to in-frame clones and leaves out a portion. From that table come the V and J calls and clone size; the DNA was used to work out D and trimming. The table shows about 140,000 clones, with 80% to 90% occurring only once. Deletions cut 4 bases from V and 0 bases from J, with 10 bases between. The CDR3 runs 14 residues. The germline V gene encodes CDR1 KGHSH and CDR2 LQKENI. The chain couples TRBV18 to TRBJ2-7, with TRBD2 as a possible D gene (6 bases). The sequenced sample was peripheral blood. The TCR comes from a human donor with acute or convalescent COVID-19. The donor label of this sample is uncertain. The CDR3: CASSLPGSSYEQYF. CDR3 nucleotide sequence: TGTGCCAGCTCACTGCCCGGGAGCTCCTACGAGCAGTACTTC. The variable domain in full, completed from reference TRBV18 and TRBJ2-7, reads NAGVMQNPRHLVRRRGQEARLRCSPMKGHSHVYWYRQLPEEGLKFMVYLQKENIIDESGMPKERFSAEFPKEGPSILRIQQVVRGDSAAYFCASSLPGSSYEQYFGPGTRLTVT.